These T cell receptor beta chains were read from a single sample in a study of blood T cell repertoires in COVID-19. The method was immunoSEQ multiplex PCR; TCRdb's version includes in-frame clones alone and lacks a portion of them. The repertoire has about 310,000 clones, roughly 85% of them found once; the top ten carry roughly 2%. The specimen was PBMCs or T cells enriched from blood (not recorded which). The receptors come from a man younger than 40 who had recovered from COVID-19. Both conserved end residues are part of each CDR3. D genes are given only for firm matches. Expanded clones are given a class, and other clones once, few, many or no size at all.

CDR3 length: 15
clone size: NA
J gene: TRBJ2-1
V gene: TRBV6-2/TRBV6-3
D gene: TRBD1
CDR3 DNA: TGTGCCAGCAGTTCCCGGGACAGGGGGCGAAATGAGCAGTTCTTC
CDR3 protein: CASSSRDRGRNEQFF

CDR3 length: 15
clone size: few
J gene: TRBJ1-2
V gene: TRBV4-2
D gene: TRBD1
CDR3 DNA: TGTGCCAGCAGGAGCCCCTCGACAGGGGCGGGTGGCTACACCTTC
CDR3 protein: CASRSPSTGAGGYTF

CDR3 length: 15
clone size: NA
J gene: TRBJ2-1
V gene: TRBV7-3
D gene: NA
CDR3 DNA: TGTGCCAGCAGCTTAATCAGAGGCTCCTACAATGAGCAGTTCTTC
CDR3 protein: CASSLIRGSYNEQFF

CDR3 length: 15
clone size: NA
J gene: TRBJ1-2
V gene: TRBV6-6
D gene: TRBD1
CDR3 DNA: TGTGCCAGCAGCCTAACAATCGACAGGGGCTATGGCTACACCTTC
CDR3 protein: CASSLTIDRGYGYTF

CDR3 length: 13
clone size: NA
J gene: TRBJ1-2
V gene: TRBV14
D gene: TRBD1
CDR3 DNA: TGTGCCAGCTCCCGGGACAGGAACTATGGCTACACCTTC
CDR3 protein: CASSRDRNYGYTF

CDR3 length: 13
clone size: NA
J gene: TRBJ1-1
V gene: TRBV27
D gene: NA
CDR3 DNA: TGTGCCAGCAGTCCCCGTATGGCAACTGAAGCTTTCTTT
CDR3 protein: CASSPRMATEAFF

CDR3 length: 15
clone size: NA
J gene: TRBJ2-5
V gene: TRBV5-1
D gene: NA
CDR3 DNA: TGCGCCAGCACCCAGGGGGGTTCTATCTCAGAGACCCAGTACTTC
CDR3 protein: CASTQGGSISETQYF

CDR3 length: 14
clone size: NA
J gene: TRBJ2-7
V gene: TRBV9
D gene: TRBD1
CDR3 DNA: TGTGCCAGCAGCCTCCGTGACAGGGAAGGCGAGCAGTACTTC
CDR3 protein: CASSLRDREGEQYF

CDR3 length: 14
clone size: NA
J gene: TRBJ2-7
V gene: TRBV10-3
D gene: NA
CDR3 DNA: TGTGCCATCAGTGAGACAGGGTTTACCTACGAGCAGTACTTC
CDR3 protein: CAISETGFTYEQYF

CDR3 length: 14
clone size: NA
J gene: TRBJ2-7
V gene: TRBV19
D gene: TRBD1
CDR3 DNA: TGTGCCAGTAGTAGGGGACAGGGATTCTACGAGCAGTACTTC
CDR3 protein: CASSRGQGFYEQYF